The 15 T cell receptor beta chains in this list originate from one sample, sequenced in a study of blood T cells in healthy people across ages. Using a J-beta primer mix together with a sample-barcoded 5' primer, a second PCR was run for about 6 to 11 cycles. TCRdb processed the 5' RACE reads anew with MiXCR; each CDR3 protein has one entry. The sample records some 880,000 distinct CDR3 sequences, around 34% being singletons. The sequencing input was blood. Receptors originate from a young man in good health.

The CDR3 nucleotides are TGTGCCAGCAGTTTAAGGCGGCGTTTCGAGCAGTACTTC. It codes for CASSLRRRFEQYF. This chain joins TRBV12-3 or TRBV12-4 and TRBJ2-7; D is undetermined. This CDR3 spans 13 amino acids. V lost 2 bases, J lost 6 bases, and 11 bases lay in between.

The J gene is TRBJ2-7, the V gene TRBV12-3 or TRBV12-4, with 8 bases identical to TRBD1. This CDR3 is built from 16 residues. Germline trimming cut 4 bases from V and 0 bases from J; bases unmatched to any gene: 8. The CDR3 protein is CASSYSGQVTSYEQYF. For the CDR3, the DNA is TGTGCCAGCAGTTACTCGGGACAGGTGACCTCCTACGAGCAGTACTTC.

This clonotype was detected only a few times. The CDR3 loop is CSAGGTSGLTDTQYF. Written as DNA, the CDR3 is TGCAGTGCTGGAGGGACTAGCGGCCTCACAGATACGCAGTATTTT. The V gene is TRBV20-1, the J gene TRBJ2-3; 11 bases fit TRBD2. Looked up from germline, CDR1 is DFQATT and CDR2 is SNEGSKA (reference sequence). The ends lost 5 bases at V and 2 bases at J; junction bases unmatched: 6. This CDR3 spans 15 amino acids.

The V call is TRBV12-3 or TRBV12-4, the J call TRBJ1-2; TRBD1 matches at 12 bases. The CDR3 extends over 15 amino acids. V was pared by 4 bases and J by 8 bases, with 8 bases of the junction left unmatched. CDR3 DNA: TGTGCCAGCAGTTACGCGGGGACAGGGGGCTGCGGCTACACCTTC. It translates to CASSYAGTGGCGYTF.

The J gene is TRBJ2-5, the V gene TRBV7-2; TRBD2 matches 13 bases. CDR1 and CDR2 (germline): SGHTA, FQGNSA. After removal of 0 bases from V and 7 bases from J, the junction contained 8 bases not matched to a gene. This CDR3 is 17 amino acids long. The CDR3 DNA is TGTGCCAGCAGCTTAGCAGGACTAGCGGGGGCCTCGGGGACCCAGTACTTC. Amino acid sequence: CASSLAGLAGASGTQYF.

The V gene is TRBV5-4, the J gene TRBJ1-2, with 8 nucleotides matching TRBD1. The CDR3 sequence is 15 residues long. V lost 1 base to trimming and J lost 5 bases; unmatched junction nucleotides: 7. The germline CDR1 and CDR2 sequences are SGHNT and YYREEE (reference sequence). CDR3 loop: CASSLRSRDRYGYTF. The DNA of the CDR3 is TGTGCCAGCAGCTTGCGGTCCCGGGACAGGTATGGCTACACCTTC.

The table lists this clonotype with a few counts. The chain is built from TRBV6-2 or TRBV6-3 and TRBJ2-7, with TRBD1 identical over 10 bases. The CDR3 covers 17 residues. Germline V gene sequence: CDR1 MNHEY, CDR2 SVGEGT. V gave up 1 base and J gave up 7 bases; unmatched junction bases: 13. The CDR3 DNA reads TGTGCCAGCAGTTACTTGAGATCGGGACAGGGGATGAATGAGCAGTACTTC. This gives the protein CASSYLRSGQGMNEQYF.

The rearrangement joins TRBV4-1 to TRBJ2-3, with D perhaps assigned TRBD1 or TRBD2 (5 bases each). The V end lost 0 bases, the J end lost 3 bases, and 7 bases lay between the germline ends. This CDR3 spans 14 amino acids. Germline V gene data show CDR1 as MGHRA and CDR2 as YSYEKL. The CDR3 here is CASSQDEGTDTQYF. The CDR3 DNA reads as TGCGCCAGCAGCCAAGACGAGGGGACAGATACGCAGTATTTT.

The table lists this clonotype with many counts. The V gene is TRBV5-1, the J gene TRBJ2-4; the match to TRBD2 covers 7 bases. Trimming cost V 4 bases and J 8 bases; bases outside gene matches: 9. Germline V gene lookup returns CDR1 SGHRS and CDR2 YFSETQ. There are 14 residues in the CDR3. The CDR3 DNA reads TGCGCCAGCAGCCGGGGGGAGGCACGGGACATTCAGTACTTC. Translating gives CASSRGEARDIQYF.

There are a few counts of this clonotype. The rearrangement links TRBV9 to TRBJ1-6, with D unresolved. V was cut by 3 bases and J by 0 bases, with 19 bases left in between. In germline, CDR1 is SGDLS, CDR2 YYNGEE. The CDR3 spans 19 residues. The CDR3 spells CASSAPSPALSSYNSPLHF. The CDR3 coding sequence is TGTGCCAGCAGCGCCCCTTCCCCGGCCTTGAGCTCCTATAATTCACCCCTCCACTTT.

Ten or more counts support this clonotype. This chain connects TRBV19 to TRBJ1-5; tentative D call: TRBD1 (5 bases). V was clipped by 6 bases and J by 2 bases, with 14 bases between them. Looked up from germline, CDR1 is LNHDA and CDR2 is SQIVND (reference sequence). This CDR3 is built from 15 residues. The CDR3 is CASSQGVEGNQPQHF. The CDR3 DNA is TGTGCCAGTAGCCAGGGTGTCGAGGGCAATCAGCCCCAGCATTTT.

The chain links TRBV9 to TRBJ1-2; D is uncertain. Germline-derived CDR1 and CDR2 are SGDLS and YYNGEE. Trimming took off 0 bases at V and 4 bases at J, with 16 bases between the two ends. The CDR3 runs to 16 residues. The CDR3 sequence: CASSVESGLTGYGYTF. DNA for the CDR3: TGTGCCAGCAGCGTAGAGTCGGGGTTAACTGGCTATGGCTACACCTTC.

This clonotype was recorded many times. The chain has TRBV20-1 and TRBJ2-5; TRBD2 matches 7 bases. Looked up from germline, CDR1 is DFQATT and CDR2 is SNEGSKA (reference sequence). V was pared by 0 bases and J by 2 bases, with 3 bases of the junction left unmatched. The CDR3 covers 14 residues. The CDR3 nucleotides read TGCAGTGCTAGAGACCCTAGCGGACAAGAGACCCAGTACTTC. This sequence encodes CSARDPSGQETQYF.

This clonotype showed up just a few times. The chain carries TRBV6-2 or TRBV6-3 and TRBJ2-5; no clear D gene. Matching the DNA end better, TRBJ2-7 makes the J call doubtful. Germline V gene data show CDR1 as MNHEY and CDR2 as SVGEGT. The CDR3 runs to 12 residues. CDR3 in amino acids: CASSTPGAEQYF. The CDR3 bases are TGTGCCAGTAGTACCCCAGGCGCCGAGCAGTACTTC.

The chain employs TRBV6-1 and TRBJ1-2; the D is unclear. V gave up 5 bases and J gave up 4 bases, with 14 bases separating them. The CDR3 length is 14 residues. Germline lookup yields CDR1 MNHNS and CDR2 SASEGT. As DNA, the CDR3 is TGTGCCAGCAGTCCCAACAGTTACTCCTATGGCTACACCTTC. Translation gives CASSPNSYSYGYTF.